The 18 T cell receptor beta chains listed next were all sequenced from one sample in a study of T cells in Graves' hyperthyroidism and ophthalmopathy. The source material, RNA transcripts, was used to amplify TCR beta CDR3 regions. HTBI primers were the set used in a first-round RT-PCR of the TCR CDR3. TCRdb processed the multiplex PCR reads anew with MiXCR; each CDR3 protein has one entry. This sample has fewer than 250,000 distinct CDR3 sequences, with over 15% found just once. Sequencing was carried out using blood. The receptors were gathered from a man in his fifties with Graves' hyperthyroidism.

Details on this clonotype: Since a much larger clone is just one base distant, this may be a read error. This chain connects TRBV6-5 to TRBJ1-4; weak D call: TRBD1 (6 bases). Germline CDR1 and CDR2: MNHEY and SVGAGI. This CDR3 region has 16 residues. CDR3 in DNA: TGTGTCAGCAGTTATCGAGGGCCGACAGGCGGTGAAAAACTGTTTTTT. Its protein is CVSSYRGPTGGEKLFF.

The table lists this clonotype with many counts. The rearrangement links TRBV28 to TRBJ2-7, with 7 bases matching TRBD2. CDR1 and CDR2 from the germline V gene are MDHEN and SYDVKM. This CDR3 is 16 amino acids long. V trimming: 5 bases; J trimming: 5 bases; junction bases outside the gene matches: 15. The CDR3 DNA reads as TGTGCCAGCAGTCTACCGTTGGCGGGAGCTCGGAACGAGCAGTACTTC. Encoded protein: CASSLPLAGARNEQYF.

This clonotype was recorded at least ten times. This chain uses TRBV7-2 with TRBJ2-7; D is unclear. The germline V and J ends were trimmed by 8 bases and 2 bases, with 16 bases remaining between them. Looked up from germline, CDR1 is SGHTA and CDR2 is FQGNSA. The CDR3 has 14 residues. For the CDR3, the DNA is TGTGCCAGCTCACCCCGGCCCCTCACCTACGAGCAGTACTTC. Amino acid sequence: CASSPRPLTYEQYF.

This clonotype was detected many times. The J gene is TRBJ2-3, the V gene TRBV12-5; D may be TRBD1 (6 bases). This CDR3 comprises 16 residues. Germline CDR1 is LGHNT and CDR2 is FRNRAP. V shed 1 base and J shed 3 bases, with 14 bases lying between them. This chain's CDR3 is CASGLDAGATTDTQYF. Written as DNA, the CDR3 is TGTGCTAGTGGTTTGGACGCAGGGGCGACTACAGATACGCAGTATTTT.

V gene TRBV7-6 combines with J gene TRBJ1-1; no firm D call. The CDR3 extends over 14 amino acids. Per germline, CDR1 SGHVS and CDR2 FNYEAQ. Trimming stripped 6 bases from V and 1 base from J, with 12 bases between. In DNA, the CDR3 is TGTGCCAGCAGTTTGACCGATGAGAACACTGAAGCTTTCTTT. Protein sequence: CASSLTDENTEAFF.

The gene calls are TRBV10-2 and TRBJ2-7, with unresolved D. The CDR3 runs to 14 residues. Germline CDR1 and CDR2: WSHSY and SAAADI. Trimming left V 3 bases short and J 4 bases short, with 13 bases between. The CDR3 protein is CASSESSMVYEQYF. CDR3 nucleotides: TGCGCCAGCAGTGAAAGCTCCATGGTATACGAGCAGTACTTC.

At least ten counts were recorded for this clonotype. The chain is built from TRBV11-2 and TRBJ2-1, with D maybe TRBD1 (5 bases). The germline V and J ends were trimmed by 3 bases and 10 bases, with 16 bases remaining between them. The germline V gene has CDR1 SGHAT and CDR2 FQNNGV. The CDR3 loop spans 14 amino acids. The CDR3: CASSFHPQGQEQFF. The CDR3 region has the DNA TGTGCCAGCAGCTTCCACCCCCAGGGCCAGGAGCAGTTCTTC.

This clonotype was recorded many times. The chain couples TRBV7-2 to TRBJ2-5; 13 bases align to TRBD2. After removal of 5 bases from V and 4 bases from J, the junction contained 7 bases not matched to a gene. The CDR3 is made up of 16 amino acids. CDR1 is SGHTA, CDR2 FQGNSA, per germline. The CDR3 loop is CASSRRTSGRRETQYF. The CDR3 DNA reads as TGTGCCAGCAGCCGGCGGACTAGCGGGAGACGAGAGACCCAGTACTTC.

Comments on this clonotype: This sequence may be a read error, since a much larger clone differs from it by one base. The chain combines TRBV7-9 with TRBJ2-5; D is unresolved. The V end was cut by 5 bases, the J end by 1 base, with 5 bases between. CDR1 and CDR2 from the germline V gene are SEHNR and FQNEAQ (reference sequence). CDR3 size: 12 residues. Here the CDR3 reads CASSPVQETQYF. DNA for the CDR3: TGTGCCAGCAGCCCCGTCCAAGAGACCCAGTACTTC.

Notes on this clonotype: One junction end disagrees with the germline gene, perhaps due to a read error. The J gene is TRBJ1-1, the V gene TRBV7-9, with TRBD1 identical over 7 bases. Looked up from germline, CDR1 is SEHNR and CDR2 is FQNEAQ (reference sequence). CDR3 length: 15 residues. The CDR3 here is CASSPATGRNTGAFF. The CDR3 bases are TGTGCCAGCAGCCCTGCGACAGGGAGGAACACTGGAGCTTTCTTT.

This clonotype qualifies as medium-sized. The chain uses TRBV12-3 or TRBV12-4 and TRBJ2-7; no reliable D call. The CDR3 length is 12 residues. The V gene lost 6 bases and the J gene lost 3 bases, with 9 bases spanning the gap. CDR3 in amino acids: CASRDGNYEQYF. In DNA form, the CDR3 reads TGTGCCAGCAGGGACGGAAACTACGAGCAGTACTTC.

Many counts were recorded for this clonotype. The chain is built from TRBV18 and TRBJ1-2; D unresolved. V was pared by 3 bases and J by 3 bases, with 8 bases between. Germline V CDR1 and CDR2: KGHSH, LQKENI. This CDR3 is built from 13 residues. This chain's CDR3 is CASSPSPYYGYTF. Written as DNA, the CDR3 is TGTGCCAGCTCACCTTCCCCCTACTATGGCTACACCTTC.

This clonotype has only a few counts. This rearrangement joins TRBV14 to TRBJ2-6; D not certain. Deletions cut 4 bases from V and 2 bases from J, with 21 bases between. CDR1 is SGHDN and CDR2 is FVKESK in the germline V gene. The CDR3 contains 19 residues. The CDR3 sequence is CASSLNDGVPGPGANVLTF. In nucleotides, the CDR3 is TGTGCCAGCAGCCTCAATGACGGCGTCCCTGGGCCTGGGGCCAACGTCCTGACTTTC.

This clonotype showed up many times. The chain carries TRBV28 and TRBJ2-5; TRBD1 matches at 7 bases. This CDR3 region has 13 residues. Germline V gene sequence: CDR1 MDHEN, CDR2 SYDVKM. With 5 bases clipped from V and 3 bases from J, the junction kept 3 bases outside the gene matches. DNA for the CDR3: TGTGCCAGCAGTCCAACAGGGGAAGAGACCCAGTACTTC. Its translation is CASSPTGEETQYF.

This clonotype was detected ten times or more. The V gene is TRBV7-2, the J gene TRBJ2-5; D gene ambiguous. Trimming took off 5 bases at V and 1 base at J, with 8 bases between the two ends. Germline V CDR1 and CDR2: SGHTA, FQGNSA. The CDR3 sequence is 13 residues long. The CDR3 DNA sequence: TGTGCCAGCAGCCAGAACACCCAAGAGACCCAGTACTTC. Translation gives CASSQNTQETQYF.

This clonotype came up many times. The chain carries TRBV18 and TRBJ2-3; no reliable D call. The CDR3 has 14 residues. Trimming took 2 bases from V and 3 from J, leaving 9 bases between them. Germline values: CDR1 KGHSH, CDR2 LQKENI. DNA of the CDR3: TGTGCCAGCTCACCATCAACGCCAACAGATACGCAGTATTTT. Amino acids: CASSPSTPTDTQYF.

The chain recombines TRBV5-6 with TRBJ2-3; D gene uncertain. The V end lost 2 bases, the J end lost 4 bases, and 5 bases lay between the germline ends. CDR1 and CDR2 (germline): SGHDT, YYEEEE. This CDR3 has 12 amino acids. The CDR3 DNA reads as TGTGCCAGCAGCTTTAAAGCAGATACGCAGTATTTT. It is translated as CASSFKADTQYF.

This clonotype was counted many times. The rearrangement uses TRBV5-1 and TRBJ1-2; 12 nucleotides align to TRBD1. With V trimmed by 3 bases and J by 7 bases, 7 bases remained unmatched. The CDR3 covers 15 residues. Germline V gene lookup returns CDR1 SGHRS and CDR2 YFSETQ. This CDR3 reads CASSSGTGGASGYTF. The CDR3 region has the DNA TGCGCCAGCAGCTCCGGGACAGGGGGCGCCAGTGGCTACACCTTC.